Shown below are 8 T cell receptor beta chains from a single sample sequenced in a study of blood T cell repertoires in COVID-19. The data were produced by immunoSEQ multiplex PCR, yet TCRdb's version contains in-frame clones alone and is incomplete. The sample consists of approximately 230,000 clones, approximately 84% of them appearing once. The sequenced material came from PBMCs or T cells enriched from blood (not recorded which). All receptors derive from a man aged 35 to 55 who had recovered from COVID-19.

The CDR3 nucleotides are TGTGCCAGCAGTAAGGACAGGAGCTCCTACGAGCAGTACTTC. Residues: CASSKDRSSYEQYF. The rearrangement uses TRBV27 and TRBJ2-7, with TRBD1 matching 7 bases. This CDR3 spans 14 amino acids. Per the germline V gene, CDR1 is MNHEY and CDR2 is SMNVEV (reference sequence). After removal of 5 bases from V and 0 bases from J, the junction contained 4 bases not matched to a gene.

V and J are TRBV9 and TRBJ1-1; D remains unclear. The CDR3 contains 15 residues. Germline CDR1 and CDR2: SGDLS and YYNGEE. Trimming took 5 bases from V and 0 from J, leaving 14 bases between them. CDR3 nucleotides: TGTGCCAGCAGTGACGCGGGGAATCTGAACACTGAAGCTTTCTTT. Amino acids: CASSDAGNLNTEAFF.

The rearrangement joins TRBV7-2 to TRBJ2-7, with 8 bases identical to TRBD1. Trimming at V came to 5 bases and at J to 7 bases, leaving 10 bases not matched to a gene. Per germline, CDR1 SGHTA and CDR2 FQGNSA. This CDR3 is 14 amino acids long. The CDR3 region is CASSLQGVKVEQYF. CDR3 DNA sequence: TGTGCCAGCAGCCTACAGGGGGTGAAGGTAGAGCAGTACTTC.

The chain carries TRBV19 and TRBJ1-1, with D possibly matching TRBD1 (6 bases). Germline V gene lookup returns CDR1 LNHDA and CDR2 SQIVND (reference sequence). CDR3 length: 14 residues. Deletions cut 1 base from V and 0 bases from J, with 6 bases between. CDR3 protein: CASSIGQVNTEAFF. The CDR3, as DNA: TGTGCCAGTAGTATAGGACAGGTGAACACTGAAGCTTTCTTT.

The chain joins TRBV2 to TRBJ1-5; D is ambiguous. CDR3 size: 14 residues. The V gene's germline CDR1 is SNHLY and CDR2 FYNNEI. The V gene lost 8 bases and the J gene lost 3 bases, with 14 bases spanning the gap. This CDR3 reads CASQSIYSNQPQHF. The CDR3, as DNA: TGTGCCAGCCAATCCATATACTCCAATCAGCCCCAGCATTTT. Full variable domain (rest looked up from reference TRBV2 and TRBJ1-5): EPEVTQTPSHQVTQMGQEVILRCVPISNHLYFYWYRQILGQKVEFLVSFYNNEISEKSEIFDDQFSVERPDGSNFTLKIRSTKLEDSAMYFCASQSIYSNQPQHFGDGTRLSIL.

This chain connects TRBV9 to TRBJ2-3; the D is unclear. Germline V gene lookup returns CDR1 SGDLS and CDR2 YYNGEE. The length of the CDR3 is 16 residues. Deletions cut 0 bases from V and 7 bases from J, with 18 bases between. The CDR3 is CASSVAGLPPVNTQYF. CDR3 nucleotide sequence: TGTGCCAGCAGCGTAGCTGGGCTGCCCCCGGTGAATACGCAGTATTTT.

This sequence joins TRBV4-1 and TRBJ1-1; no clear D gene. The CDR3 loop spans 13 amino acids. Germline V CDR1 and CDR2: MGHRA, YSYEKL. Deletions cut 1 base from V and 5 bases from J, with 8 bases between. The CDR3 spells CASSQVSVTEAFF. CDR3 sequence (DNA): TGCGCCAGCAGCCAAGTATCCGTAACTGAAGCTTTCTTT.

The genes are TRBV6-1 and TRBJ1-6; the match to TRBD1 covers 8 bases. After removal of 4 bases from V and 7 bases from J, the junction contained 6 bases not matched to a gene. Germline assignment: CDR1 MNHNS and CDR2 SASEGT. CDR3 length equals 15 residues. CDR3 loop: CASSGAGTGNSPLHF. DNA of the CDR3: TGTGCCAGCAGTGGAGCCGGGACAGGAAATTCACCCCTCCACTTT.